One sample yielded the 25 T cell receptor beta chains listed below, sequenced in a study of beta chain features in type 1 diabetes. Of the isolated RNA, all was reverse transcribed, and so the sequenced material was expressed TCRB transcripts. The assay was immunoSEQ multiplex PCR, and TCRdb's table has in-frame clones only and misses some. The sample lists approximately 300,000 clones; about 11% were seen once. Sequencing input: naive CD4+ T cells from blood. The receptors here all came from a woman under 40 in good health.

The V call is TRBV28, the J call TRBJ2-1; the D gene is possibly TRBD2 (6 bases). Trimming pared 3 bases from V and 3 bases from J, leaving 6 bases between. The CDR3 is made up of 13 amino acids. Germline CDR1 reads MDHEN; CDR2 reads SYDVKM. CDR3 DNA sequence: TGTGCCAGCAGTTTGGGGGGCTACAATGAGCAGTTCTTC. Its translation: CASSLGGYNEQFF. The variable domain in full, completed from reference TRBV28 and TRBJ2-1, reads DVKVTQSSRYLVKRTGEKVFLECVQDMDHENMFWYRQDPGLGLRLIYFSYDVKMKEKGDIPEGYSVSREKKERFSLILESASTNQTSMYLCASSLGGYNEQFFGPGTRLTVL.

This clone has a single count. The genes are TRBV30 and TRBJ1-3; 7 nucleotides agree with TRBD1. Germline trimming cut 3 bases from V and 1 base from J; bases unmatched to any gene: 6. This CDR3 is built from 15 residues. Germline CDR1 reads GTSNPN; CDR2 reads SVGIG (reference sequence). The DNA for the CDR3 is TGTGCCTGGAGACGGACAGGCAAATCTGGAAACACCATATATTTT. Protein: CAWRRTGKSGNTIYF.

This clone turned up a few times. The rearrangement uses TRBV7-3 and TRBJ1-2; 9 nucleotides match TRBD1. Germline-derived CDR1 and CDR2 are SGHTA and FQGTGA. This CDR3 is built from 13 residues. The V segment lost 4 bases and the J segment 8 bases; nucleotides outside the gene matches: 5. CDR3 in amino acids: CASSSGQGEGYTF. As DNA, the CDR3 is TGTGCCAGCAGCTCGGGACAGGGTGAGGGCTACACCTTC.

This clone turned up a few times. The chain recombines TRBV19 with TRBJ2-7; perhaps TRBD2 as D (6 bases). The CDR3 runs 16 residues. Germline assignment: CDR1 LNHDA and CDR2 SQIVND (reference sequence). V was cut by 0 bases and J by 4 bases, with 16 bases left in between. CDR3 protein: CASSIDASAGSYEQYF. In DNA form, the CDR3 reads TGTGCCAGTAGTATAGACGCGAGTGCGGGGTCGTACGAGCAGTACTTC.

This clone was counted only a few times. The rearrangement uses TRBV7-9 and TRBJ2-5; TRBD1 aligns across 7 bases. This CDR3 has 14 residues. Trimming removed 1 base from V and 2 bases from J; junction bases left unmatched: 1. Per germline, CDR1 SEHNR and CDR2 FQNEAQ (reference sequence). The DNA for the CDR3 is TGTGCCAGCAGCTTAGGGGGACAGCAAGAGACCCAGTACTTC. Translating it yields CASSLGGQQETQYF.

A word on this clone: The sample has other DNA sequences that encode this CDR3 too. The V call is TRBV7-9, the J call TRBJ1-1; TRBD1 is a possible D gene (6 bases). In germline, CDR1 is SEHNR, CDR2 FQNEAQ (reference sequence). V lost 2 bases and J lost 4, with 11 bases in between. This CDR3 has 14 amino acids. CDR3 coding DNA: TGTGCCAGCAGCTTATCAGGGGTGGGCACTGAAGCTTTCTTT. Translating gives CASSLSGVGTEAFF.

The sample holds a few counts of this clone. This chain joins TRBV4-3 and TRBJ2-7; D ambiguous. The germline CDR1 and CDR2 sequences are LGHNA and YSLEER. The CDR3 is made up of 15 amino acids. Trimming took off 0 bases at V and 0 bases at J, with 9 bases between the two ends. The CDR3, as DNA: TGCGCCAGCAGCCAAGATCGAATCGGCTCCTACGAGCAGTACTTC. The encoded protein is CASSQDRIGSYEQYF.

The chain carries TRBV27 and TRBJ1-2, with a weak D call TRBD1 (6 bases). The germline CDR1 and CDR2 sequences are MNHEY and SMNVEV (reference sequence). The length of the CDR3 is 14 residues. V dropped 4 bases and J dropped 3 bases, with 12 bases sitting between them. As DNA, the CDR3 is TGTGCCAGCAGTTCGTTAGGGGGGGACTATGGCTACACCTTC. Protein: CASSSLGGDYGYTF.

This clone was seen only a few times. The genes are TRBV7-3 and TRBJ2-1; 12 bases line up with TRBD2. The CDR3 contains 16 residues. V shed 4 bases and J 4 bases; nucleotides not matched to a gene: 5. CDR1 is SGHTA, CDR2 FQGTGA, per germline. The CDR3 is CASSYTGTSGYNEQFF. The CDR3 DNA follows: TGTGCCAGCAGCTATACCGGGACTAGCGGGTACAATGAGCAGTTCTTC.

This clone was detected a few times. This chain links TRBV30 with TRBJ1-1; D is possibly TRBD1 (5 bases). V lost 0 bases, J lost 5 bases, and 16 bases lay in between. The CDR3 length is 15 residues. Germline values: CDR1 GTSNPN, CDR2 SVGIG (reference sequence). CDR3 bases: TGTGCCTGGAGTGTCTTGGGCAGCCGGGGGACTGAAGCTTTCTTT. Its protein is CAWSVLGSRGTEAFF.

The chain couples TRBV7-9 to TRBJ2-7; 10 bases are a match to TRBD2. Germline V lookup: CDR1 SEHNR, CDR2 FQNEAQ (reference sequence). V gave up 2 bases and J gave up 0 bases; unmatched junction bases: 1. The CDR3 covers 15 residues. CDR3 loop: CASSLLAGDSYEQYF. DNA of the CDR3: TGTGCCAGCAGCTTACTAGCGGGAGACTCCTACGAGCAGTACTTC.

The chain combines TRBV5-4 with TRBJ1-2; unclear D gene. The ends were cut back, 0 bases at V and 4 bases at J, with 13 bases in the middle. Germline CDR1 SGHNT, CDR2 YYREEE (reference sequence). This CDR3 has 15 amino acids. CDR3 amino acids: CASSLGQLAVYGYTF. The CDR3 bases are TGTGCCAGCAGCTTGGGGCAGTTAGCGGTCTATGGCTACACCTTC.

This sequence joins TRBV6-9 and TRBJ1-1; D unresolved. The length of the CDR3 is 13 residues. V was shortened by 4 bases and J by 4 bases, with 10 bases between the two germline ends. From germline, CDR1 is MNHGY and CDR2 SVAAGI. The CDR3 coding sequence is TGTGCCAGCAGTTCTCTTTCCAGCACTGAAGCTTTCTTT. Amino acids: CASSSLSSTEAFF.

The CDR3 protein is CASSSGGVAGDYEQYF. The CDR3 region has the DNA TGTGCCAGCAGCTCCGGGGGGGTAGCGGGGGACTACGAGCAGTACTTC. This sequence joins TRBV5-4 and TRBJ2-7; TRBD2 agrees at 9 bases. The CDR3 extends over 16 amino acids. J gave up 3 bases and V 3 bases, and 10 bases lay outside the gene matches. CDR1 and CDR2 from the germline V gene are SGHNT and YYREEE (reference sequence).

The chain links TRBV6-4 to TRBJ2-1; 11 bases are shared with TRBD2. This CDR3 is 17 amino acids long. Germline CDR1 and CDR2: MRHNA and SNTAGT. The junction had 12 bases not matched to a gene; V was cut back by 3 bases and J by 8 bases. Written as DNA, the CDR3 is TGTGCCAGCAGTGAGACTAGCGGGGTCGGTCTAGGGCATGAGCAGTTCTTC. The encoded protein is CASSETSGVGLGHEQFF.

The rearrangement uses TRBV6-5 and TRBJ2-2; 9 bases fit TRBD1. CDR1 and CDR2 (germline): MNHEY, SVGAGI. There are 15 residues in the CDR3. V was pared by 6 bases and J by 5 bases, with 7 bases of the junction left unmatched. Here the CDR3 reads CASRYDRGRTGELFF. For the CDR3, the DNA is TGTGCCAGCAGATACGACAGGGGGAGGACCGGGGAGCTGTTTTTT.

The genes are TRBV6-5 and TRBJ2-7; 8 nucleotides align to TRBD1. CDR3 length: 15 residues. The V segment lost 0 bases and the J segment 2 bases; nucleotides outside the gene matches: 3. CDR1 and CDR2 (germline): MNHEY, SVGAGI. The CDR3 sequence: CASSYSGQATYEQYF. In nucleotides, the CDR3 is TGTGCCAGCAGTTACTCGGGACAGGCTACCTACGAGCAGTACTTC.

This clone came up a few times. This rearrangement joins TRBV21-1 to TRBJ2-5; TRBD2, the table's D call, lacks a check against the DNA. TRBV21-1 is assigned pseudogene status. CDR3 size: 17 residues. CDR3 sequence: CASSTPGLAGDGETQYF. The CDR3 DNA is TGTGCCAGCAGCACACCTGGACTAGCGGGAGATGGGGAGACCCAGTACTTC.

The J gene is TRBJ1-5, the V gene TRBV2; D ambiguous. Trimming left V 4 bases short and J 0 bases short, with 10 bases between. Germline V gene sequence: CDR1 SNHLY, CDR2 FYNNEI. This CDR3 comprises 15 residues. The CDR3 region is CASSAEEISNQPQHF. CDR3 sequence (DNA): TGTGCCAGCAGTGCGGAGGAGATTAGCAATCAGCCCCAGCATTTT. The full variable domain, its missing parts supplied by reference TRBV2 and TRBJ1-5, is EPEVTQTPSHQVTQMGQEVILRCVPISNHLYFYWYRQILGQKVEFLVSFYNNEISEKSEIFDDQFSVERPDGSNFTLKIRSTKLEDSAMYFCASSAEEISNQPQHFGDGTRLSIL.

The V and J genes are TRBV7-3 and TRBJ2-1; TRBD2 agrees at 8 bases. The CDR3 is 17 residues long. V lost 5 bases and J lost 5; bases outside the gene matches: 14. Germline-derived CDR1 and CDR2 are SGHTA and FQGTGA. The CDR3 DNA sequence: TGTGCCAGCAGCCTAAGACTAGCGAGGGCCATAAACAATGAGCAGTTCTTC. Residues: CASSLRLARAINNEQFF.

Only a few counts were recorded for this clone. The rearrangement uses TRBV4-3 and TRBJ2-5; a possible D gene is TRBD2 (6 bases). CDR1 and CDR2 (germline): LGHNA, YSLEER. The CDR3 runs to 16 residues. V was shortened by 1 base and J by 3 bases, with 15 bases between the two germline ends. The CDR3 sequence is CASSQVWPGGEETQYF. CDR3 nucleotides: TGCGCCAGCAGCCAAGTTTGGCCTGGAGGGGAAGAGACCCAGTACTTC.

V is TRBV13 and J is TRBJ2-7; D unclear. Trimming took 0 bases from V and 0 from J, leaving 6 bases between them. The CDR3 has 14 residues. Germline V CDR1 and CDR2: PRHDT, FYEKMQ (reference sequence). The CDR3 DNA follows: TGTGCCAGCAGCTTAGGGCTAAGCTCCTACGAGCAGTACTTC. Its protein product is CASSLGLSSYEQYF.

The rearrangement uses TRBV18 and TRBJ1-5, with D maybe TRBD1 (6 bases). This CDR3 is 19 amino acids long. Looked up from germline, CDR1 is KGHSH and CDR2 is LQKENI. The V end lost 3 bases, the J end lost 0 bases, and 21 bases lay between the germline ends. The CDR3 DNA follows: TGTGCCAGCTCACCCAGCTGGGCGGGGGCGATTGCTAGCAATCAGCCCCAGCATTTT. Its protein is CASSPSWAGAIASNQPQHF.

The rearrangement joins TRBV28 to TRBJ2-4, with TRBD1 as a possible D gene (5 bases). CDR3 length: 13 residues. The V and J ends lost 6 bases and 3 bases respectively, with 9 bases between them. Germline assignment: CDR1 MDHEN and CDR2 SYDVKM. Here the CDR3 reads CASSQGSKNIQYF. The DNA for the CDR3 is TGTGCCAGCAGCCAGGGAAGCAAAAACATTCAGTACTTC. Complete variable domain (other parts from reference TRBV28 and TRBJ2-4): DVKVTQSSRYLVKRTGEKVFLECVQDMDHENMFWYRQDPGLGLRLIYFSYDVKMKEKGDIPEGYSVSREKKERFSLILESASTNQTSMYLCASSQGSKNIQYFGAGTRLSVL.

V and J are TRBV7-3 and TRBJ2-2; perhaps TRBD2 as D (7 bases). The germline V gene has CDR1 SGHTA and CDR2 FQGTGA. Trimming pared 7 bases from V and 3 bases from J, leaving 12 bases between. The length of the CDR3 is 14 residues. The CDR3 sequence: CASTWEGDTGELFF. In DNA, the CDR3 is TGTGCCAGCACCTGGGAGGGGGACACCGGGGAGCTGTTTTTT.